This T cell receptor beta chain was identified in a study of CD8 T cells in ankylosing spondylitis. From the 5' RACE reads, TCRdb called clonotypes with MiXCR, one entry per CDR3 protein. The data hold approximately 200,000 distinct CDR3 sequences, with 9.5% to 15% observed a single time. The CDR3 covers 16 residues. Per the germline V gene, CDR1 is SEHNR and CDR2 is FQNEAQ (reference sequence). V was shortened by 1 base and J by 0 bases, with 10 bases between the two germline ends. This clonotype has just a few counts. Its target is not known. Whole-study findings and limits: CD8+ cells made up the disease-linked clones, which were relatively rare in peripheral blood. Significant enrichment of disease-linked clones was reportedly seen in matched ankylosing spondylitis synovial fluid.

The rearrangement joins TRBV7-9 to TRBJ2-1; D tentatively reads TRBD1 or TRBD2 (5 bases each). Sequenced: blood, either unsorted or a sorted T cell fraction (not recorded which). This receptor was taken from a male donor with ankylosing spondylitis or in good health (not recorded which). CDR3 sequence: CASSLGGAGSYNEQFF. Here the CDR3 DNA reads TGTGCCAGCAGCTTAGGAGGGGCCGGCTCCTACAATGAGCAGTTCTTC.